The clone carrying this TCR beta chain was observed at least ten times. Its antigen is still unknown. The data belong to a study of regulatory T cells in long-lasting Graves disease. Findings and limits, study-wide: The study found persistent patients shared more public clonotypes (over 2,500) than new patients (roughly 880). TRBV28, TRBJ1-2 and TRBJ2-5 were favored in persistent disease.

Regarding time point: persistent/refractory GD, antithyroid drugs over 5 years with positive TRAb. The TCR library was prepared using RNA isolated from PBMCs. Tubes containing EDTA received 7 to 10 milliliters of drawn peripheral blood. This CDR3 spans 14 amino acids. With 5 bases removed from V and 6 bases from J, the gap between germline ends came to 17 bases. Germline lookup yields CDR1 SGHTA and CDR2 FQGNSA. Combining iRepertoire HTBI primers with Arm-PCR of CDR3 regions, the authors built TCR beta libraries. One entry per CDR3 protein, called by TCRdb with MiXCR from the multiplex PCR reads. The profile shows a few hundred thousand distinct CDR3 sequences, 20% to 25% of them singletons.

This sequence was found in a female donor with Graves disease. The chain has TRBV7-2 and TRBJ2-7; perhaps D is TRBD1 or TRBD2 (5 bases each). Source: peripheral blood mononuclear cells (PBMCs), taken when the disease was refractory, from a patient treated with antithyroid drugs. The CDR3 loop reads CASSDAPGTLEQYF. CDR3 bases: TGTGCCAGCAGCGACGCCCCCGGGACCCTCGAGCAGTACTTC.